Listed below are T cell receptor beta chains from one sample, sequenced in a study of T-cell reconstitution after alpha-beta-depleted transplantation in children. TCRdb called the PCR reads again in MiXCR, with one record for every CDR3 protein. There are around 340,000 distinct CDR3 sequences in the sample; 13% occur only once, and about 3.9% lies in the top ten. The sample was PBMCs, taken from the stem cell graft. The receptors stem from a human donor who donated a stem cell graft to a child with Fanconi anemia. CDR3s include the opening cysteine and the closing phenylalanine or tryptophan. D genes are given only for firm matches. Size values are once, few and many counts, or a class for expanded clones, and some rows have none.

j_gene,v_gene,d_gene,abundance,CDR3nt,CDR3aa
TRBJ2-7,TRBV28,TRBD2,.,TGTGCCAGCAGTCCCGCGGGACTAGCGGGAAACTACGAGCAGTACTTC,CASSPAGLAGNYEQYF
TRBJ2-3,TRBV18,TRBD2,few,TGTGCCAGCTCACCGCCTAGCGGGGGCCTAGGGGATACGCAGTATTTT,CASSPPSGGLGDTQYF
TRBJ1-2,TRBV4-2,.,few,TGTGCCAGCAGCCAGAGGGGGAATGATGGCTACACCTTC,CASSQRGNDGYTF
TRBJ2-3,TRBV20-1,TRBD2,.,TGCAGTGCTGTCCAAGGGTACGGGGCCGCGGGGGGCACAGATACGCAGTATTTT,CSAVQGYGAAGGTDTQYF
TRBJ1-1,TRBV4-2,.,many,TGTGCCAGCAGCCCAGAGTACAGGGTCTGGAGGACTGAAGCTTTCTTT,CASSPEYRVWRTEAFF
TRBJ2-3,TRBV3-1,TRBD2,few,TGTGCCAGCAGCCGGACTAGCGGGTGGGAAGATACGCAGTATTTT,CASSRTSGWEDTQYF
TRBJ1-4,TRBV12-3/TRBV12-4,TRBD1,.,TGTGCCAGCACTCGGCGGACAGGGGGCTCTGAAAAACTGTTTTTT,CASTRRTGGSEKLFF
TRBJ2-2,TRBV4-3,.,large,TGCGCCAGCAGCCCCACCAGGGGTTTCGCCGGGGAGCTGTTTTTT,CASSPTRGFAGELFF
TRBJ1-1,TRBV24-1,.,few,TGTGCCACCAGTTCAACGGACCGGAACACTGAAGCTTTCTTT,CATSSTDRNTEAFF
TRBJ2-3,TRBV10-3,.,many,TGTGCCACAACTGGAGGCACAGATACGCAGTATTTT,CATTGGTDTQYF
TRBJ2-1,TRBV18,TRBD1,.,TGTGCCAGCTCACTTCAGGGGGACAATGAGCAGTTCTTC,CASSLQGDNEQFF
TRBJ2-1,TRBV12-3/TRBV12-4,TRBD1,few,TGTGCCAGCAGTTCCCACAGGGGGCTTGGGGATGAGCAGTTCTTC,CASSSHRGLGDEQFF
TRBJ2-1,TRBV11-1,TRBD2,.,TGTGCCAGCAGCTTCTCAGCGACTAGCGGGGGCCTCTACAATGAGCAGTTCTTC,CASSFSATSGGLYNEQFF
TRBJ2-7,TRBV27,TRBD1,.,TGTGCCAGCAGTAAACAGGGGGCGATCTACGAGCAGTACTTC,CASSKQGAIYEQYF
TRBJ2-3,TRBV5-1,TRBD1,few,TGCGCCAGCAGCCCGAGGACAGGGGTGCTTGATACGCAGTATTTT,CASSPRTGVLDTQYF
TRBJ2-1,TRBV11-2,.,many,TGTGCCAGCAGCTTTCGACAAGAGCAGTTCTTC,CASSFRQEQFF
TRBJ2-1,TRBV7-2,.,many,TGTGCCAGCAGCGCTTACAATGAGCAGTTCTTC,CASSAYNEQFF
TRBJ2-1,TRBV5-6,TRBD1,few,TGTGCCAGCAGCCTAACTAAACAGGGGATGCGAAGGAATGAGCAGTTCTTC,CASSLTKQGMRRNEQFF
TRBJ2-1,TRBV12-3/TRBV12-4,TRBD2,few,TGTGCCAGCAGTTTAGGGCTAGCGGGTGCCTCCTACAATGAGCAGTTCTTC,CASSLGLAGASYNEQFF
TRBJ1-2,TRBV5-6,.,few,TGTGCCAGCAGCTCCGGACAGTACTATGGCTACACCTTC,CASSSGQYYGYTF
TRBJ2-2,TRBV4-2,.,many,TGTGCCAGCACCTCAAGATCTCTCAGAGGGGGAGCGAACACCGGGGAGCTGTTTTTT,CASTSRSLRGGANTGELFF
TRBJ1-1,TRBV11-2,.,.,TGTGCCAGCAGCTTGGTGGCGGCTGAAGCTTTCTTT,CASSLVAAEAFF
TRBJ1-3,TRBV4-2,.,.,TGTGCCAGCAGCCTGGTTGGGGATAGCTCTGGAAACACCATATATTTT,CASSLVGDSSGNTIYF
TRBJ2-3,TRBV12-3/TRBV12-4,TRBD2,.,TGTGCCAGCAGTTACGGACTAGAAGCAGATACGCAGTATTTT,CASSYGLEADTQYF
TRBJ2-2,TRBV6-1,.,many,TGTGCCAGCAGTGAAGGAAGCGGCTCCGGGGAGCTGTTTTTT,CASSEGSGSGELFF
TRBJ1-1,TRBV19,.,.,TGTGCCAGTAGTGGTTTGACTGCTCAAATCTTT,CASSGLTAQIF
TRBJ2-3,TRBV7-8,TRBD1,.,TGTGCCAGCAGCTTAGCACGGGACAGAACAACAGATACGCAGTATTTT,CASSLARDRTTDTQYF
TRBJ1-5,TRBV24-1,.,few,TGTGCCACCAGTGATGGAACAGGGCCAGATCAGCCCCAGCATTTT,CATSDGTGPDQPQHF
TRBJ2-1,TRBV12-3/TRBV12-4,.,few,TGTGCCAGCAGTTTATCCGCCGGGACCAACAATGAGCAGTTCTTC,CASSLSAGTNNEQFF
TRBJ2-3,TRBV5-1,TRBD2,few,TGCGCCAGCAGCGCTCGCCGGGGCGGGGGGAGCACAGATACGCAGTATTTT,CASSARRGGGSTDTQYF
TRBJ1-1,TRBV2,.,many,TGTGCCAGCAGCGTGATTGAGAACACTGAAGCTTTCTTT,CASSVIENTEAFF
TRBJ1-1,TRBV9,TRBD1,few,TGTGCCAGCAGCTCCGGACAGGGGGCGGCTTTCTTT,CASSSGQGAAFF
TRBJ1-2,TRBV18,.,.,TGTGCCAGCTCCCTATACCCAGGTCTCGGGGATGGCTACACCTTC,CASSLYPGLGDGYTF
TRBJ1-1,TRBV20-1,TRBD1,.,TGCAGTGCTAGAGTAGAACAGGGGGCCGGCACTGAAGCTTTCTTT,CSARVEQGAGTEAFF
TRBJ1-1,TRBV6-5,TRBD1,few,TGTGCCAGCAGACAGGACAGGGATACTGAAGCTTTCTTT,CASRQDRDTEAFF
TRBJ2-2,TRBV5-1,.,few,TGCGCCAGCAGCTTGTCACAGGACACCGGGGAGCTGTTTTTT,CASSLSQDTGELFF
TRBJ2-1,TRBV5-1,.,many,TGCGCCAGCAGTGTAACGGTCGGGCACTATGGCAATGAGCAGTTCTTC,CASSVTVGHYGNEQFF
TRBJ2-1,TRBV6-6,.,few,TGTGCCACCCGGGCGGGGTCGTTCGATGAGCAGTTCTTC,CATRAGSFDEQFF
TRBJ2-3,TRBV6-2/TRBV6-3,.,few,TGTGCCAGCAGTTACTCGAGGGTCCACAATCCCCAGTATTTT,CASSYSRVHNPQYF
TRBJ2-1,TRBV20-1,TRBD2,few,TGCAGTGCTTCCACCCCTATAGCGGGGAGGTCGAATGAGCAGTTCTTC,CSASTPIAGRSNEQFF
TRBJ2-5,TRBV29-1,TRBD1,few,TGCAGCGTTCAACTTACAGGGGGGCGCGGGGAGACCCAGTACTTC,CSVQLTGGRGETQYF
TRBJ2-6,TRBV4-2,.,.,TGTGCCAGCAGCCAAGAACGGGGGTCGGGGGCTGGGGCCAACGTCCTGACTTTC,CASSQERGSGAGANVLTF
TRBJ2-7,TRBV30,.,.,TGTGCCTGGAGCTCGGGGGGCGCTTTTACCTACGAGCAGTACTTC,CAWSSGGAFTYEQYF
TRBJ1-2,TRBV5-1,TRBD1,many,TGCGCCAGCAGCTTGAGTACGGGGACAGTTGGCGGCTACACCTTC,CASSLSTGTVGGYTF
TRBJ2-2,TRBV5-4,.,many,TGTGCCAGCACCAAAGGGAGTCAGAGGAACACCGGGGAGCTGTTTTTT,CASTKGSQRNTGELFF
TRBJ2-2,TRBV9,.,once,TGTGCCAGCAGCGAGGGCCGGGGGACCCACACCGGGGAGCTGTTTTTT,CASSEGRGTHTGELFF
TRBJ2-1,TRBV3-1,TRBD2,many,TGTGCCAGCAGCCAGGGAGGGGTCATATACAATGAGCAGTTCTTC,CASSQGGVIYNEQFF
TRBJ1-1,TRBV20-1,.,many,TGCAGTGCTTATCGGGGCGACACTGAAGCTTTCTTT,CSAYRGDTEAFF
TRBJ1-2,TRBV4-3,.,many,TGCGCCAGCAGCCAAGTCGGAATAGACCTTAACTATGGCTACACCTTC,CASSQVGIDLNYGYTF
TRBJ2-2,TRBV3-1,.,few,TGTGCCAGCAGCCAGCTCTTCGGGGGTGAGGCACTCACCGGGGAGCTGTTTTTT,CASSQLFGGEALTGELFF
TRBJ1-1,TRBV2,.,many,TGTGCCAGCAGTGCCCTCCGCCAGAACACTGAAGCTTTCTTT,CASSALRQNTEAFF
TRBJ2-1,TRBV24-1,.,few,TGTGCCACCAGTGATCCCCATCGGACCAGGGGGGATGAGCAGTTCTTC,CATSDPHRTRGDEQFF
TRBJ2-3,TRBV7-8,TRBD2,few,TGTGCCAGCAGCCAACTAGCGGGGGAGCTCGCTACGCAGTATTTT,CASSQLAGELATQYF
TRBJ2-7,TRBV6-6,.,few,TGTGCCAGCAGTGGGGGCCTGGGCTACGAGCAGTACTTC,CASSGGLGYEQYF
TRBJ1-5,TRBV12-3/TRBV12-4,.,.,TGTGCCAGCAGGCCTGGGGCAGGAGGCAATCAGCCCCAGCATTTT,CASRPGAGGNQPQHF